The 9 T cell receptor beta chains in this list originate from one sample, sequenced in a study of shared clonotypes between healthy human individuals. Sequenced by immunoSEQ multiplex PCR; TCRdb stores in-frame clones only, minus some. The sample yields about 2.4 million clones, approximately 93% seen once. Sequenced sample: naive CD4+ T cells from PBMCs. Subset here: CD45RA+ positively selected. These receptors were obtained from a man aged 18 to 30 in good health. Some clones in this sample may be carry-over from other donors' samples.

This clone was observed a single time. The rearrangement joins TRBV12-5 to TRBJ2-5, with D maybe TRBD1 (6 bases). The germline V gene encodes CDR1 LGHNT and CDR2 FRNRAP. The V end was cut by 6 bases, the J end by 4 bases, with 15 bases between. The CDR3 has 14 amino acids. CDR3 sequence: CASGTIGTPETQYF. Here the CDR3 DNA reads TGTGCTAGTGGGACTATTGGGACACCAGAGACCCAGTACTTC.

The J gene is TRBJ1-3, the V gene TRBV12-5; D gene uncertain. Between the trimmed V and J ends, which lost 0 bases and 4 bases, there was a span of 1 base. Looked up from germline, CDR1 is LGHNT and CDR2 is FRNRAP. The CDR3 extends over 12 amino acids. DNA of the CDR3: TGTGCTAGTGGTTTGGTAGGAAACACCATATATTTT. This sequence encodes CASGLVGNTIYF.

The V gene is TRBV7-7, the J gene TRBJ2-7; D possibly uses TRBD1 or TRBD2 (5 bases each). The CDR3 covers 14 residues. Trimming removed 2 bases at V and 2 bases at J, with 10 bases between. Germline V gene data show CDR1 as SSHAT and CDR2 as FNYEAQ (reference sequence). The CDR3 reads CASSLSGTAYEQYF. For the CDR3, the DNA is TGTGCCAGCAGCTTATCCGGGACGGCCTACGAGCAGTACTTC.

The CDR3 DNA sequence: TGTGCCAGCAGTCCCGGTGGCGTCAGGGCCTCTCCCCTCCACTTT. The encoded protein is CASSPGGVRASPLHF. The chain combines TRBV28 with TRBJ1-6, with D maybe TRBD1 (5 bases). CDR1 and CDR2 (germline): MDHEN, SYDVKM. The V and J ends lost 5 bases and 13 bases respectively, with 21 bases between them. The CDR3 loop spans 15 amino acids.

In this sample, this clone turned up once. The chain recombines TRBV15 with TRBJ2-3, with 10 bases identical to TRBD2. Germline lookup yields CDR1 LNHNV and CDR2 YYDKDF (reference sequence). The trim removed 5 bases at V and 1 base at J, leaving 6 bases unmatched. This CDR3 is 16 amino acids long. CDR3 amino acids: CATSGGLASGTDTQYF. As DNA, the CDR3 is TGTGCCACCAGCGGGGGACTAGCGAGCGGCACAGATACGCAGTATTTT.

Details on this clone: The sample carries other DNA sequences with the same CDR3. The J gene is TRBJ1-1, the V gene TRBV7-3; a weak D match, TRBD1 (5 bases). Germline CDR1 SGHTA, CDR2 FQGTGA. CDR3 length equals 12 residues. The ends were cut back, 6 bases at V and 1 base at J, with 6 bases in the middle. In DNA form, the CDR3 reads TGTGCCAGCAGTCAGGGGAACACTGAAGCTTTCTTT. Translation gives CASSQGNTEAFF.

The chain is built from TRBV7-3 and TRBJ2-7; a weak D match, TRBD2 (5 bases). CDR1 SGHTA and CDR2 FQGTGA come from the germline V gene. The germline V and J ends were trimmed by 1 base and 9 bases, with 25 bases remaining between them. The CDR3 loop spans 17 amino acids. The CDR3 DNA sequence: TGTGCCAGCAGCTTAATTTTAGGGTCTCGGGGTCAGAAGGGGCAGTACTTC. It translates to CASSLILGSRGQKGQYF. The full variable domain, in which reference TRBV7-3 and TRBJ2-7 provide the parts outside the CDR3, is GAGVSQTPSNKVTEKGKYVELRCDPISGHTALYWYRQSLGQGPEFLIYFQGTGAADDSGLPNDRFFAVRPEGSVSTLKIQRTERGDSAVYLCASSLILGSRGQKGQYFGPGTRLTVT.

The chain is built from TRBV11-2 and TRBJ2-3; D unclear. CDR1 SGHAT and CDR2 FQNNGV come from the germline V gene. The CDR3 has 15 residues. The ends were cut back, 0 bases at V and 2 bases at J, with 9 bases in the middle. The CDR3 loop reads CASSLDGKFTDTQYF. The CDR3 DNA is TGTGCCAGCAGCTTAGACGGCAAATTCACAGATACGCAGTATTTT.

This chain links TRBV2 with TRBJ2-3; 9 nucleotides align to TRBD1. The V gene's germline CDR1 is SNHLY and CDR2 FYNNEI. This CDR3 region has 13 residues. Unmatched junction bases numbered 2, after V lost 7 bases and J lost 3 bases. The DNA of the CDR3 is TGTGCCAGCACGGGGACAGGGACAGATACGCAGTATTTT. Translated: CASTGTGTDTQYF. Complete variable domain (other parts from reference TRBV2 and TRBJ2-3): EPEVTQTPSHQVTQMGQEVILRCVPISNHLYFYWYRQILGQKVEFLVSFYNNEISEKSEIFDDQFSVERPDGSNFTLKIRSTKLEDSAMYFCASTGTGTDTQYFGPGTRLTVL.